Presented here are 6 T cell receptor beta chains from one specimen sequenced in a study of PD-1 blockade in classical Hodgkin lymphoma. As for time point: cycle 4 day 1 (C4D1), after five to seven weeks of nivolumab. Exposure to brentuximab vedotin varied, and each patient had relapsed following autologous stem cell transplantation. The repertoire was sequenced with immunoSEQ multiplex PCR; TCRdb's copy has only in-frame clones and lacks some. The top ten hold about 14% of the sample, which has 19,000 or so clones, approximately 85% seen once. The sequencing used peripheral blood mononuclear cells (PBMCs), collected before the fourth cycle of nivolumab. Source of these receptors: a human donor with classical Hodgkin lymphoma.

The sample holds one count of this clone. The J gene is TRBJ2-5, the V gene TRBV13, with 10 positions matching TRBD1. V lost 5 bases and J lost 4; bases outside the gene matches: 10. This CDR3 has 16 amino acids. Germline V gives CDR1 PRHDT, CDR2 FYEKMQ (reference sequence). In DNA, the CDR3 is TGTGCCAGCAGCCCTAGGACAGGGGGATTTAGAGAGACCCAGTACTTC. Encoded protein: CASSPRTGGFRETQYF.

The J gene is TRBJ1-3, the V gene TRBV9; 8 nucleotides match TRBD1. Germline V gene data show CDR1 as SGDLS and CDR2 as YYNGEE. J was trimmed by 4 bases and V by 1 base; bases with no gene match: 16. The CDR3 runs to 19 residues. The CDR3 nucleotides read TGTGCCAGCAGCGTAAGGCCCTTTACGACAGGGGCGAGGGGAAACACCATATATTTT. The encoded protein is CASSVRPFTTGARGNTIYF.

The genes are TRBV7-8 and TRBJ1-2; no clear D. This CDR3 contains 15 residues. In germline, CDR1 is SGHVS, CDR2 FQNEAQ. Trimming stripped 1 base from V and 6 bases from J, with 15 bases between. CDR3 nucleotides: TGTGCCAGCAGCTTAGAAAGAGGGTTAGCACATGGCTACACCTTC. Translated: CASSLERGLAHGYTF.

The rearrangement uses TRBV10-3 and TRBJ2-7; 7 bases match TRBD2. CDR3 length: 13 residues. V shed 7 bases, J shed 2 bases, and the junction held 5 bases outside the gene matches. The germline CDR1 and CDR2 sequences are ENHRY and SYGVKD. The chain's CDR3 is CAIKGSGTYEQYF. CDR3 coding DNA: TGTGCCATCAAAGGAAGCGGGACCTACGAGCAGTACTTC.

V and J are TRBV19 and TRBJ2-7; D is possibly TRBD1 (6 bases). Germline CDR1 reads LNHDA; CDR2 reads SQIVND (reference sequence). There are 14 residues in the CDR3. Trimming removed 6 bases at V and 2 bases at J, with 14 bases between. The CDR3 loop reads CASRGRDTTYEQYF. The CDR3 nucleotides are TGTGCCAGTAGAGGCCGGGACACTACCTACGAGCAGTACTTC.

The rearrangement uses TRBV2 and TRBJ2-5, with D possibly being TRBD1 (6 bases). There are 14 residues in the CDR3. Germline V gene sequence: CDR1 SNHLY, CDR2 FYNNEI. Trimming took 7 bases from V and 1 from J, leaving 13 bases between them. The CDR3 nucleotides are TGTGCCAGCAACCAACAGGGTCCCCAAGAGACCCAGTACTTC. The encoded protein is CASNQQGPQETQYF.